A selection of T cell receptor beta chains follows, all from one sample in a study of blood T cell repertoires in COVID-19. TCRdb keeps only in-frame clones here, not all; method: immunoSEQ multiplex PCR. The sample lists about 220,000 clones, roughly 80% seen once, with roughly 4.7% in the top ten. The specimen sequenced was peripheral blood. The receptors were gathered from a woman aged 70-85 years with acute or convalescent COVID-19. Each CDR3 is given with its conserved first and last residue.

V gene	J gene	CDR3 protein
TRBV29-1	TRBJ1-1	CSVEFWTGTGTEAFF
TRBV24-1	TRBJ1-2	CATSESTGRDYGYTF
TRBV10-1	TRBJ2-3	CASSRGYTDTQYF
TRBV6-5	TRBJ1-3	CASRETGASGNTIYF
TRBV7-2	TRBJ2-7	CASSLAGTAVNEQYF
TRBV4-2	TRBJ1-5	CASSLSDQPQHF
TRBV7-9	TRBJ1-2	CASSLEARYGYTF
TRBV28	TRBJ1-5	CASSSTGHQPQHF
TRBV7-9	TRBJ1-6	CASRNLRDSNSPLHF
TRBV19	TRBJ1-5	CASGTILSWASGWDNQPQHF